Reported below is one TCR beta chain. Sequencing used immunoSEQ multiplex PCR; TCRdb keeps in-frame clones, though not all of them. The sample has 120,000 to 150,000 clones; 80% to 85% are singletons. This specimen belongs to a study of blood T cell repertoires in COVID-19. V was pared by 4 bases and J by 1 base, with 15 bases of the junction left unmatched. Germline lookup yields CDR1 SNHLY and CDR2 FYNNEI. CDR3 size: 18 residues. V gene TRBV2 combines with J gene TRBJ2-7, with 8 bases identical to TRBD1. Sequences were obtained from peripheral blood. The sequence was collected from a woman at least 80 years old with acute or convalescent COVID-19. The CDR3 nucleotides are TGTGCCAGCAGTGGGCAGGGGGCGACTCCCAGCTGGTCCTACGAGCAGTACTTC. Translation: CASSGQGATPSWSYEQYF.